The 9 T cell receptor beta chains given below trace back to one sample, sequenced in a study of blood T cell repertoires in COVID-19. Assay: immunoSEQ multiplex PCR; the TCRdb copy retains only in-frame clones and omits some. The table lists about 220,000 clones, around 87% of them singletons, with over 3% in the top ten. Sequenced: PBMCs or T cells enriched from blood (not recorded which). Receptor source: a woman aged 18-29 years in a cohort exposed to, infected with or recovered from COVID-19 (not recorded which).

This clone was found a few times. The CDR3 DNA sequence: TGTGCCAGCAGCTTAGGTGAGCGGGGGGAAGACTACAATGAGCAGTTCTTC. Translating gives CASSLGERGEDYNEQFF. The chain recombines TRBV7-8 with TRBJ2-1; 9 bases agree with TRBD2. From germline, CDR1 is SGHVS and CDR2 FQNEAQ. V was pared by 1 base and J by 3 bases, with 7 bases of the junction left unmatched. The CDR3 is 17 amino acids. Using reference TRBV7-8 and TRBJ2-1 for the parts outside the CDR3, the full variable domain is GAGVSQSPRYKVAKRGQDVALRCDPISGHVSLFWYQQALGQGPEFLTYFQNEAQLDKSGLPSDRFFAERPEGSVSTLKIQRTQQEDSAVYLCASSLGERGEDYNEQFFGPGTRLTVL.

The rearrangement uses TRBV27 and TRBJ2-1; D is perhaps TRBD1 (7 bases). Germline lookup yields CDR1 MNHEY and CDR2 SMNVEV (reference sequence). Trimming took off 7 bases at V and 6 bases at J, with 22 bases between the two ends. The CDR3 runs 16 residues. The CDR3 nucleotides are TGTGCCAGCACCAGGGGGGAAACTTTAAAGATCAATGAGCAGTTCTTC. This translates into CASTRGETLKINEQFF.

This chain uses TRBV7-8 with TRBJ1-4, with 7 bases fitting TRBD1. The V and J ends lost 4 bases and 5 bases, in that order; junction bases with no gene match: 7. Germline values: CDR1 SGHVS, CDR2 FQNEAQ. This CDR3 contains 15 residues. CDR3 DNA: TGTGCCAGCAGCTCCCGCCGGGACAGAAATGAAAAACTGTTTTTT. Translating it yields CASSSRRDRNEKLFF.

The chain links TRBV6-5 to TRBJ1-2; D not resolved. CDR3 length equals 13 residues. The V and J ends lost 7 bases and 3 bases respectively, with 12 bases between them. Germline V gives CDR1 MNHEY, CDR2 SVGAGI. The CDR3 protein is CASTPREDYGYTF. CDR3 DNA: TGTGCCAGCACCCCGCGGGAAGACTATGGCTACACCTTC.

The chain carries TRBV6-6 and TRBJ1-6; maybe TRBD1 (5 bases). V was pared by 8 bases and J by 7 bases, with 18 bases between. Germline CDR1 is MNHNY and CDR2 is SVGAGI (reference sequence). The CDR3 covers 15 residues. The CDR3 DNA reads as TGTGCCAGCGGGAGGGGACGGGGGATGAATTCACCCCTCCACTTT. It is translated as CASGRGRGMNSPLHF.

The chain carries TRBV10-3 and TRBJ2-7; TRBD2 agrees at 10 bases. Germline V gives CDR1 ENHRY, CDR2 SYGVKD. V lost 7 bases to trimming and J lost 4 bases; unmatched junction nucleotides: 10. The CDR3 has 15 amino acids. The CDR3 DNA reads as TGTGCCATCAATGGAAAGCGGGAGGGTAGTTACGAGCAGTACTTC. This encodes CAINGKREGSYEQYF.

The chain has TRBV7-3 and TRBJ1-2, with D tentatively TRBD1 (6 bases). Germline CDR1 and CDR2: SGHTA and FQGTGA. The CDR3 contains 14 residues. With 0 bases removed from V and 8 bases from J, the gap between germline ends came to 13 bases. As DNA, the CDR3 is TGTGCCAGCAGCTTAACTGCAGGGGCGGAAGGCTACACCTTC. Its translation is CASSLTAGAEGYTF.

V gene TRBV7-9 combines with J gene TRBJ1-2, with a weak D call TRBD1 (5 bases). The CDR3 is 14 residues long. Germline lookup yields CDR1 SEHNR and CDR2 FQNEAQ (reference sequence). Trimming pared 4 bases from V and 4 bases from J, leaving 13 bases between. CDR3 nucleotides: TGTGCCAGCAGCTCCGGGGGACTGACCTATGGCTACACCTTC. Protein sequence: CASSSGGLTYGYTF.

The chain recombines TRBV6-5 with TRBJ2-1, with 8 bases matching TRBD2. V trimming: 6 bases; J trimming: 6 bases; junction bases outside the gene matches: 7. This CDR3 region has 14 residues. The germline V gene has CDR1 MNHEY and CDR2 SVGAGI. CDR3 protein: CASSRGGDINEQFF. The CDR3 nucleotides read TGTGCCAGCAGCCGGGGGGGAGATATCAATGAGCAGTTCTTC.